The 11 T cell receptor beta chains given below trace back to one sample, sequenced in a study of shared T cell receptors in the human thymus. Profiling relied on immunoSEQ multiplex PCR, and the TCRdb table lists in-frame clones only, not all of them. Of hundreds of thousands of clones listed, roughly 90% are singletons. The same sample was also used in a study of human thymus T cells.

The sequenced material came from thymocytes. These TCRs come from a boy under three years old with a congenital heart defect.

The chain carries TRBV7-8 and TRBJ2-7; 10 bases map to TRBD2. CDR1 is SGHVS and CDR2 is FQNEAQ in the germline V gene. Trimming removed 0 bases from V and 5 bases from J; junction bases left unmatched: 10. The CDR3 contains 17 residues. The CDR3 protein is CASSLAGLAGEAHEQYF. The CDR3 nucleotides are TGTGCCAGCAGCTTAGCTGGTCTAGCGGGAGAGGCCCACGAGCAGTACTTC.

Here the CDR3 reads CASSYRIGQGAYEQYF. The CDR3 DNA reads TGCGCCAGCAGCTACCGAATCGGACAGGGAGCCTACGAGCAGTACTTC. The chain links TRBV4-1 to TRBJ2-7; TRBD1 matches at 8 bases. V shed 5 bases and J 2 bases; nucleotides not matched to a gene: 11. Germline V gene lookup returns CDR1 MGHRA and CDR2 YSYEKL. There are 16 residues in the CDR3.

CDR3 nucleotide sequence: TGTGCCAGCAAGGGTGGACTAGCGGAGTTCCAAGAGACCCAGTACTTC. It yields the protein CASKGGLAEFQETQYF. The chain recombines TRBV28 with TRBJ2-5; TRBD2 aligns across 10 bases. Germline CDR1 reads MDHEN; CDR2 reads SYDVKM. The junction had 9 bases not matched to a gene; V was cut back by 7 bases and J by 1 base. The CDR3 length is 16 residues.

This chain joins TRBV19 and TRBJ2-7; TRBD1 might be the D (7 bases). Germline V gives CDR1 LNHDA, CDR2 SQIVND (reference sequence). The CDR3 contains 13 residues. V dropped 11 bases and J dropped 2 bases, with 16 bases sitting between them. In DNA, the CDR3 is TGTGCCTCGAACCAGGGGGAGGCCTACGAGCAGTACTTC. Encoded protein: CASNQGEAYEQYF.

The chain couples TRBV19 to TRBJ2-3; D perhaps matches TRBD2 (6 bases). Trimming took 0 bases from V and 0 from J, leaving 10 bases between them. The CDR3 totals 16 residues. CDR1 and CDR2 (germline): LNHDA, SQIVND (reference sequence). CDR3 bases: TGTGCCAGTAGTATAGATAGGAGGGAGAGCACAGATACGCAGTATTTT. This gives the protein CASSIDRRESTDTQYF. Supplemented by reference TRBV19 and TRBJ2-3, the full variable domain reads DGGITQSPKYLFRKEGQNVTLSCEQNLNHDAMYWYRQDPGQGLRLIYYSQIVNDFQKGDIAEGYSVSREKKESFPLTVTSAQKNPTAFYLCASSIDRRESTDTQYFGPGTRLTVL.

The CDR3 is CAWSGGRALDQLDYEQYF. As DNA, the CDR3 is TGTGCCTGGAGTGGGGGCCGGGCCCTGGACCAATTGGACTACGAGCAGTACTTC. The gene calls are TRBV30 and TRBJ2-7; D might be TRBD1 (5 bases). The length of the CDR3 is 18 residues. Trimming removed 1 base from V and 3 bases from J, with 25 bases in between. Germline V lookup: CDR1 GTSNPN, CDR2 SVGIG (reference sequence).

The chain is built from TRBV27 and TRBJ2-7, with D perhaps TRBD1 (6 bases). Germline V lookup: CDR1 MNHEY, CDR2 SMNVEV (reference sequence). The CDR3 is 13 residues long. Trimming stripped 10 bases from V and 3 bases from J, with 16 bases between. The CDR3 region is CAKERDTLYEQYF. CDR3 coding DNA: TGTGCCAAGGAAAGGGACACTCTCTACGAGCAGTACTTC.

This clone appeared once. The chain employs TRBV7-2 and TRBJ2-5; 8 bases fit TRBD1. The CDR3 is made up of 16 amino acids. Germline V gene data show CDR1 as SGHTA and CDR2 as FQGNSA. V gave up 4 bases and J gave up 5 bases; unmatched junction bases: 12. The CDR3 protein is CASSSQGAPTLETQYF. The DNA for the CDR3 is TGTGCCAGCAGCTCCCAGGGGGCGCCGACATTGGAGACCCAGTACTTC.

V usage is TRBV5-6 and J usage is TRBJ2-7, with D perhaps TRBD1 (6 bases). This CDR3 region has 14 residues. Trimming took 4 bases from V and 2 from J, leaving 13 bases between them. Germline V CDR1 and CDR2: SGHDT, YYEEEE. As DNA, the CDR3 is TGTGCCAGCAGCCCTGGACAGATCACCTACGAGCAGTACTTC. Encoded protein: CASSPGQITYEQYF.

The rearrangement links TRBV10-3 to TRBJ2-7; D may be TRBD1 (6 bases). This CDR3 has 14 amino acids. CDR1 is ENHRY and CDR2 is SYGVKD in the germline V gene. The germline V and J ends were trimmed by 4 bases and 3 bases, with 13 bases remaining between them. CDR3 protein: CAISGVGASYEQYF. CDR3 nucleotide sequence: TGTGCCATCAGTGGCGTGGGGGCGAGCTACGAGCAGTACTTC.

The chain carries TRBV25-1 and TRBJ2-6; 7 bases fit TRBD1. J lost 4 bases, V lost 3 bases, and 9 bases had no gene match. Germline CDR1 and CDR2: MGHDK and SYGVNS. The CDR3 sequence is 17 residues long. This chain's CDR3 is CASSDGDSLEGANVLTF. Written as DNA, the CDR3 is TGTGCCAGCAGTGATGGGGACAGTTTGGAAGGGGCCAACGTCCTGACTTTC.